Below, one TCR beta chain is given with its context. Its target is unknown. The record originates from a study of blood T cells in healthy people across ages. Study-level background: For every two T cells, template switching captured about one barcoded beta molecule.

With a J-beta primer mix and a sample-barcoded 5' primer, a second PCR ran roughly 6 to 12 cycles. TCRdb re-called the 5' RACE reads through MiXCR, storing one row per CDR3 protein. This sample has around 1,700,000 distinct CDR3 sequences, with approximately 28% found just once. Regarding the study as a whole: Older age coincided with a roughly linear decline in TCR beta diversity per million T cells. It was the long-lived donors that had more naive CD4+ cells and higher diversity than aged donors.

Each of the donors had roughly 9.3 milliliters of peripheral blood drawn into EDTA-treated Vacutainer tubes. The clonotype originates from a woman aged 30 to 39 in good health. Sequencing was performed on blood.

In DNA form, the CDR3 reads TGTGCCAGCAGTCCCCCCGGACTAGCGGGTCTTCGTTCCTACAATGAGCAGTTCTTC. Residues: CASSPPGLAGLRSYNEQFF. This chain uses TRBV25-1 with TRBJ2-1, with 11 nucleotides matching TRBD2. Germline lookup yields CDR1 MGHDK and CDR2 SYGVNS. J was trimmed by 1 base and V by 5 bases; bases with no gene match: 13. This CDR3 comprises 19 residues.